This entry lists 9 T cell receptor beta chains sequenced from one sample in a study of cytomegalovirus exposure and HLA in healthy donors. With 60 Vbeta and 13 Jbeta primers, the PCR was carried out. Assay: immunoSEQ multiplex PCR; the TCRdb copy retains only in-frame clones and omits some. The sample includes roughly 170,000 clones, 75% to 90% seen only once; the top ten take under 0.75%. Sequences were obtained from PBMCs. All receptors derive from a boy aged 5-17 years in good health and CMV-seronegative.

This clone occurred a few times. The chain joins TRBV5-1 to TRBJ1-4; no clear D. Per germline, CDR1 SGHRS and CDR2 YFSETQ. Trimming took 0 bases from V and 0 from J, leaving 12 bases between them. The CDR3 length is 17 residues. As DNA, the CDR3 is TGCGCCAGCAGCTTGGAGTCAGTCCTTGCAACTAATGAAAAACTGTTTTTT. Its protein product is CASSLESVLATNEKLFF.

The J gene is TRBJ1-3, the V gene TRBV7-9; no reliable D call. The V gene lost 3 bases and the J gene lost 0 bases, with 9 bases spanning the gap. This CDR3 has 15 residues. Germline CDR1 SEHNR, CDR2 FQNEAQ (reference sequence). The CDR3 DNA reads TGTGCCAGCAGCTTTGCCCAGGCCTCTGGAAACACCATATATTTT. The encoded protein is CASSFAQASGNTIYF.

The rearrangement uses TRBV30 and TRBJ2-6; 12 bases are a match to TRBD1. The CDR3 contains 16 residues. Germline V gene lookup returns CDR1 GTSNPN and CDR2 SVGIG (reference sequence). V was pared by 5 bases and J by 1 base, with 3 bases of the junction left unmatched. This chain's CDR3 is CAWGTGGGSGANVLTF. CDR3 in DNA: TGTGCCTGGGGGACAGGGGGCGGGTCTGGGGCCAACGTCCTGACTTTC. Variable domain in full (rest from reference TRBV30 and TRBJ2-6): SQTIHQWPATLVQPVGSPLSLECTVEGTSNPNLYWYRQAAGRGLQLLFYSVGIGQISSEVPQNLSASRPQDRQFILSSKKLLLSDSGFYLCAWGTGGGSGANVLTFGAGSRLTVL.

This clone has just a few counts. The gene calls are TRBV10-3 and TRBJ2-7; perhaps TRBD2 as D (5 bases). The V gene's germline CDR1 is ENHRY and CDR2 SYGVKD. V lost 4 bases, J lost 0 bases, and 10 bases lay in between. There are 14 residues in the CDR3. The CDR3 protein is CAISVRTVSYEQYF. The CDR3 nucleotides are TGTGCCATCAGTGTCCGGACTGTCTCCTACGAGCAGTACTTC.

The chain combines TRBV4-3 with TRBJ1-1, with 12 positions matching TRBD1. This CDR3 is built from 17 residues. Germline values: CDR1 LGHNA, CDR2 YSLEER. J gave up 8 bases and V 4 bases, and 14 bases lay outside the gene matches. The CDR3 DNA sequence: TGCGCCAGCAGCCCAAGGGGGGTTGGGACAGGGGGCGACGAAGCTTTCTTT. This codes for CASSPRGVGTGGDEAFF.

The rearrangement uses TRBV7-9 and TRBJ2-7; D is undetermined. This CDR3 spans 13 amino acids. The V end was cut by 2 bases, the J end by 5 bases, with 10 bases between. The germline V gene has CDR1 SEHNR and CDR2 FQNEAQ (reference sequence). The DNA of the CDR3 is TGTGCCAGCAGCTTAAGAGTAATCGACGAGCAGTACTTC. It encodes CASSLRVIDEQYF.

The CDR3 sequence is CASSLVPPGLASDEQFF. The CDR3 coding sequence is TGTGCCAGCAGCTTAGTCCCACCGGGACTAGCCTCCGATGAGCAGTTCTTC. The chain carries TRBV7-8 and TRBJ2-1; TRBD2 matches at 9 bases. The germline V gene encodes CDR1 SGHVS and CDR2 FQNEAQ. This CDR3 has 17 amino acids. The V gene end was trimmed by 1 base and the J gene end by 8 bases; junction bases not matched to a gene: 12.

This clone has just a few counts. The rearrangement links TRBV20-1 to TRBJ1-2, with 8 bases matching TRBD1. Losses at the gene ends were 6 bases for V and 7 bases for J; bases not matched to a gene: 4. CDR1 is DFQATT, CDR2 SNEGSKA, per germline (reference sequence). This CDR3 has 11 amino acids. CDR3 loop: CSARQGSGYTF. The DNA of the CDR3 is TGCAGTGCGAGACAGGGGAGTGGCTACACCTTC.

The chain is built from TRBV7-6 and TRBJ2-7; 8 bases line up with TRBD2. The V and J ends lost 2 bases and 7 bases, in that order; junction bases with no gene match: 10. Germline lookup yields CDR1 SGHVS and CDR2 FNYEAQ. The CDR3 sequence is 15 residues long. CDR3 nucleotide sequence: TGTGCCAGCAGCTTACGTGCGGTCGGGGGGGAGGAGCAGTACTTC. This gives the protein CASSLRAVGGEEQYF.